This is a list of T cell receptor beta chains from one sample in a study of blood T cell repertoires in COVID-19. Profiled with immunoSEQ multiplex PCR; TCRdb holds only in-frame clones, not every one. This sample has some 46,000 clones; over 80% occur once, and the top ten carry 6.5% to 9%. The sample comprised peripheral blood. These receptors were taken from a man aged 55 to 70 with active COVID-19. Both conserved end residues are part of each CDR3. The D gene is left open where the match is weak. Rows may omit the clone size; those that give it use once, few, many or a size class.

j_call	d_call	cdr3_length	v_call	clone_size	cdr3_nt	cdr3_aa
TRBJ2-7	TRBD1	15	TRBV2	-	TGTGCCAGCAGTGACAGGACAGGGGGTGAATACGAGCAGTACTTC	CASSDRTGGEYEQYF
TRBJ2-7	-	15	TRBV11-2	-	TGTGCCAGCAGCTTAGGCCCGACAGATTCCTACGAGCAGTACTTC	CASSLGPTDSYEQYF
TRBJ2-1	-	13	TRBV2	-	TGTGCCAGCAGTGACTACAGGGTGAGTGAGCAGTTCTTC	CASSDYRVSEQFF
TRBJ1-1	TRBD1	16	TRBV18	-	TGTGCCAGCTCACGGGACAGGGGGCCGAAGAACACTGAAGCTTTCTTT	CASSRDRGPKNTEAFF
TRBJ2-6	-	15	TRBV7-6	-	TGTGCCAGCAGCCAAGACAGTACTGGGGCCAACGTCCTGACTTTC	CASSQDSTGANVLTF
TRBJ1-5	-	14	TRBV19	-	TGTGCCAGTAAGGAGGGGCCGGGCAATCAGCCCCAGCATTTT	CASKEGPGNQPQHF
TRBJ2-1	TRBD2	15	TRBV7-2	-	TGTGCCAGCAGCCCACCCGGGACTAGCGGTAATGAGCAGTTCTTC	CASSPPGTSGNEQFF
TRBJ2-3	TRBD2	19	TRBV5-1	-	TGCGCCAGCAGCTTGAATCCATTAGGCGGGACTAGCGGCACAGATACGCAGTATTTT	CASSLNPLGGTSGTDTQYF
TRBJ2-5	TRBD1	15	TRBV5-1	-	TGCGCCAGCAGCCTACAGGGGGCGTCAGAAGAGACCCAGTACTTC	CASSLQGASEETQYF
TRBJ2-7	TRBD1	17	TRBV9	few	TGTGCCAGCAGCGTAGCCCCGGGACAGGGGCTATTCTACGAGCAGTACTTC	CASSVAPGQGLFYEQYF
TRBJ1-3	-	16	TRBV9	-	TGTGCCAGCAGCGCCGCCGGGACACGGGGAGGAAACACCATATATTTT	CASSAAGTRGGNTIYF
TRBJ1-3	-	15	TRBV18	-	TGTGCCAGCTCCCCACCGGCTGGGGCCGGAAACACCATATATTTT	CASSPPAGAGNTIYF
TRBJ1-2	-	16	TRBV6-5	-	TGTGCCAGCTGTTCACCGACTGGACTGGGGGCGAGGGGCTACACCTTC	CASCSPTGLGARGYTF
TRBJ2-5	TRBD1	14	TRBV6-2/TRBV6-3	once	TGTGCCAGCAGCCCCGGGGACAGGGTCACGTCCCAGTACTTC	CASSPGDRVTSQYF
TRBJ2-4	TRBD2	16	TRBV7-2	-	TGTGCCAGCAGCTATATCCCGTTGGGGGGGGAAAACATTCAGTACTTC	CASSYIPLGGENIQYF
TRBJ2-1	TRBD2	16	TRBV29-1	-	TGCAGCGTGCGGGGACTAGCGGGAGGACCCTACAATGAGCAGTTCTTC	CSVRGLAGGPYNEQFF
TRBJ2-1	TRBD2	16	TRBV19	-	TGTGCCAGTAGTTCATTGACTAGCGGGGGGTACAATGAGCAGTTCTTC	CASSSLTSGGYNEQFF
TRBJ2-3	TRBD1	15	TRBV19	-	TGTGCCAGTAGACCGACAGGGTTTGGCACAGATACGCAGTATTTT	CASRPTGFGTDTQYF
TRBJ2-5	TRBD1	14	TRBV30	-	TGTGCCTGGAGTACTCCCGACAGGGGGCGCGGGCAGTACTTC	CAWSTPDRGRGQYF
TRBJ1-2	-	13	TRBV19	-	TGTGCCAGTAGTAGCCAGGGTAACTATGGCTACACCTTC	CASSSQGNYGYTF
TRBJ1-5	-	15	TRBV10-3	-	TGTGCCATCAGTGAGGGAGGGAAGGGCAATCAGCCCCAGCATTTT	CAISEGGKGNQPQHF
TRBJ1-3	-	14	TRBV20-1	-	TGCAGTGCTAGTCCCAGGGGCTCTGGAAACACCATATATTTT	CSASPRGSGNTIYF
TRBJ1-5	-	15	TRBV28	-	TGTGCCAGCAGTTTCGGGGGGTATAGCAATCAGCCCCAGCATTTT	CASSFGGYSNQPQHF
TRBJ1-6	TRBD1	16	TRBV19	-	TGTGCCAGTAGTTCACAGGGGGGCTTAAGGAATTCACCCCTCCACTTT	CASSSQGGLRNSPLHF
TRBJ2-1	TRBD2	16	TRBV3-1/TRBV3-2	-	TGTGCCAGCAGCCAAGAACGCCTAGCGGACTACAATGAGCAGTTCTTC	CASSQERLADYNEQFF
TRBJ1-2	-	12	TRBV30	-	TGTGCCTGGAGTACCAGGCGGGGAGGCTACACCTTC	CAWSTRRGGYTF
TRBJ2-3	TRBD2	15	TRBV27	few	TGTGCCAGCAGTTTCTTAGCGGGAGGAACAGATACGCAGTATTTT	CASSFLAGGTDTQYF
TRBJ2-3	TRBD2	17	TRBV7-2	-	TGTGCCAGCAGCTTAGCCGGGACTAGCGGGAGCACAGATACGCAGTATTTT	CASSLAGTSGSTDTQYF
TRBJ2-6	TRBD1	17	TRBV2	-	TGTGCTAGCCGGGGGGACAGGGGGCTATCTGGGGCCAACGTCCTGACTTTC	CASRGDRGLSGANVLTF
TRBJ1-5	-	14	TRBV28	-	TGTGCCAGCAGTTTTGACAGGCAGTATCAGCCCCAGCATTTT	CASSFDRQYQPQHF
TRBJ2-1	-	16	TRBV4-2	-	TGTGCCAGCAGCCAAGCAAGTGGGCTAGCCCACAATGAGCAGTTCTTC	CASSQASGLAHNEQFF
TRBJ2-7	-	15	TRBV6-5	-	TGTGCCAGCGAAGCGGGTAGCTTGAGCTCCTACGAGCAGTACTTC	CASEAGSLSSYEQYF
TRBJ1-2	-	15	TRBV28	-	TGTGCCAGCAGCCTAGGTAGTTTAGGGGTGTGGGGCTACACCTTC	CASSLGSLGVWGYTF
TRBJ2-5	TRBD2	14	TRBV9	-	TGTGCCAGCAGCCCGGGGGGGGGCCAAGAGACCCAGTACTTC	CASSPGGGQETQYF
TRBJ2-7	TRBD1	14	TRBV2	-	TGTGCCAGCAGCGGGACAGGTCGGGCCTACGAGCAGTACTTC	CASSGTGRAYEQYF
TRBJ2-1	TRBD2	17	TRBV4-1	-	TGCGCCAGCAGCCAACCTGGACGGGGGGGCTTGACGAATGAGCAGTTCTTC	CASSQPGRGGLTNEQFF
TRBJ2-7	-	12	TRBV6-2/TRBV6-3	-	TGTGCCAGCAGTTACGTTAGCTACGAGCAGTACTTC	CASSYVSYEQYF
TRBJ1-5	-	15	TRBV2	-	TGTGCCAGCAGTAGGAGGTCAGGGGCGGATCAGCCCCAGCATTTT	CASSRRSGADQPQHF
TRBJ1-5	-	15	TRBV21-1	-	TGTGCCAGCAACCCAGGGGTCTCGTGCAATCAGCCCCAGCATTTT	CASNPGVSCNQPQHF
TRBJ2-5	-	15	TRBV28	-	TGTGCCAGCACGTCCAACCTTAAAGGGGGAGAGACCCAGTACTTC	CASTSNLKGGETQYF
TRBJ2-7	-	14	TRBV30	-	TGTGCCTGGAGAGGGCCTGCAGGGGTAGGCGAGCAGTACTTC	CAWRGPAGVGEQYF
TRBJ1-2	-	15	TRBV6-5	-	TGTGCCAGCAGTTACTCGAGGGGGGGTAACTATGGCTACACCTTC	CASSYSRGGNYGYTF
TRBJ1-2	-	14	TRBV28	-	TGTGCCAGCAGTTTCGCATCAGGGGCGTCTGGCTACACCTTC	CASSFASGASGYTF
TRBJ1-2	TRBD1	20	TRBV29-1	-	TGCAGCGTTGAAGATCTTTATCGGGACAGGGGGCGCGGGGGGGGCTATGGCTACACCTTC	CSVEDLYRDRGRGGGYGYTF
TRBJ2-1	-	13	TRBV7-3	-	TGTGCCAGCAGCGTGGGGACTGCCGGCGTGCAGTTCTTC	CASSVGTAGVQFF
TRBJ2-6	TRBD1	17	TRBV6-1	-	TGTGCCAGCAGTGAGGACAGGCGACGTTCTGGGGCCAACGTCCTGACTTTC	CASSEDRRRSGANVLTF
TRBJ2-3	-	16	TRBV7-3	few	TGTGCCAGCAGTCCATTCAGTCCGGGGGACACAGATACGCAGTATTTT	CASSPFSPGDTDTQYF
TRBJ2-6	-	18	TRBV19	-	TGTGCCAGTAGTATAAACGGGGTTCGGGGCTCTGGGGCCAACGTCCTGACTTTC	CASSINGVRGSGANVLTF
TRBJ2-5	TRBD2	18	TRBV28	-	TGTGCCAGCAGTACGCGAGCGGGGGGGCCGAGTAGGCAAGAGACCCAGTACTTC	CASSTRAGGPSRQETQYF
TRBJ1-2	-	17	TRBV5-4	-	TGTGCCAGCACCATTTTATCGACCGCCCGCGGCCTATTAGGCTACACCTTC	CASTILSTARGLLGYTF
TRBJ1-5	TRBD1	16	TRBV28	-	TGTGCCAGCAGTTTATTCTTGGGACAGAGCAATCAGCCCCAGCATTTT	CASSLFLGQSNQPQHF
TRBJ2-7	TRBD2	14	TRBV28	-	TGTGCCAGCAGTTCCCCGGCGGGAGCCTACGAGCAGTACTTC	CASSSPAGAYEQYF
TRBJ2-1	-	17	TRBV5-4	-	TGTGCCAGCAGCCCTGGGACTCCCCAGATCCGTGGGAATGAGCAGTTCTTC	CASSPGTPQIRGNEQFF
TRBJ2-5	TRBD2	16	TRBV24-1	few	TGTGCCACCAGTGATTTTCTAGCGGGAGGCCAAGAGACCCAGTACTTC	CATSDFLAGGQETQYF